These 20 T cell receptor beta chains came from one sample sequenced in a study of beta chain features in type 1 diabetes. Regarding the study as a whole: Type 1 diabetes patients showed a moderate but significant shortening of TCRB CDR3s in all four CD4+ subsets.

These receptors have no known antigen. The authors reverse transcribed all of the isolated RNA, so sequencing captured expressed TCRB transcripts. The table came from immunoSEQ multiplex PCR; TCRdb's copy has only in-frame clones and leaves some out. The sample shows about 160,000 clones, 9% to 12% of them seen only once. Material for sequencing was central memory CD4+ T cells from blood. These TCRs come from a man aged 25 to 40 with type 1 diabetes.

This clone has just a few counts. In the same sample, other DNA sequences code for this CDR3. The CDR3 bases are TGTGCCAGCAGCTTAGAAACTCCCTCCTACGAGCAGTACTTC. This translates into CASSLETPSYEQYF. The V and J genes are TRBV7-9 and TRBJ2-7, with no clear D. V was pared by 1 base and J by 0 bases, with 7 bases between. From germline, CDR1 is SEHNR and CDR2 FQNEAQ (reference sequence). The CDR3 extends over 14 amino acids.

The rearrangement uses TRBV6-6 and TRBJ1-1, with 7 nucleotides matching TRBD1. Germline CDR1 reads MNHNY; CDR2 reads SVGAGI (reference sequence). The CDR3 has 13 residues. V lost 6 bases, J lost 2 bases, and 3 bases stayed unmatched. In nucleotides, the CDR3 is TGTGCCAGCAGAAGACAGGGAAACACTGAAGCTTTCTTT. Translation: CASRRQGNTEAFF.

The chain employs TRBV11-2 and TRBJ2-1; 8 bases match TRBD2. This CDR3 has 14 residues. Germline loops: CDR1 SGHAT, CDR2 FQNNGV. V was pared by 5 bases and J by 5 bases, with 5 bases of the junction left unmatched. CDR3 sequence: CASSQSGSNNEQFF. The DNA for the CDR3 is TGTGCCAGCAGCCAAAGCGGGAGTAACAATGAGCAGTTCTTC.

A word on this clone: This same CDR3 is encoded by further DNA sequences in the sample. The V gene is TRBV18, the J gene TRBJ2-7; D is ambiguous. With 3 bases removed from V and 0 bases from J, the gap between germline ends came to 6 bases. This CDR3 is 13 amino acids long. Germline CDR1 KGHSH, CDR2 LQKENI. The CDR3 spells CASSPPSSYEQYF. DNA of the CDR3: TGTGCCAGCTCACCCCCTTCCTCCTACGAGCAGTACTTC.

The gene calls are TRBV20-1 and TRBJ2-7, with no clear D. The CDR3 extends over 10 amino acids. Germline V lookup: CDR1 DFQATT, CDR2 SNEGSKA (reference sequence). V dropped 4 bases and J dropped 3 bases, with 4 bases sitting between them. DNA of the CDR3: TGCAGTGCTACTAACTACGAGCAGTACTTC. The encoded protein is CSATNYEQYF.

Only a few counts were recorded for this clone. The chain is built from TRBV5-1 and TRBJ2-7, with 7 nucleotides matching TRBD1. With 3 bases clipped from V and 2 bases from J, the junction kept 8 bases outside the gene matches. Germline CDR1 SGHRS, CDR2 YFSETQ. The length of the CDR3 is 15 residues. The CDR3 nucleotides read TGCGCCAGCAGCTACGGGGACAGAAGCACCTACGAGCAGTACTTC. This sequence encodes CASSYGDRSTYEQYF. Full variable domain (remainder filled in from reference TRBV5-1 and TRBJ2-7): KAGVTQTPRYLIKTRGQQVTLSCSPISGHRSVSWYQQTPGQGLQFLFEYFSETQRNKGNFPGRFSGRQFSNSRSEMNVSTLELGDSALYLCASSYGDRSTYEQYFGPGTRLTVT.

The V and J genes are TRBV30 and TRBJ2-4; 11 nucleotides align to TRBD1. The length of the CDR3 is 13 residues. The junction had 5 bases not matched to a gene; V was cut back by 5 bases and J by 8 bases. Germline V lookup: CDR1 GTSNPN, CDR2 SVGIG (reference sequence). CDR3 DNA sequence: TGTGCCTGGCGGGACAGGGGGATGGACATTCAGTACTTC. Translating it yields CAWRDRGMDIQYF.

Note on this clone: Distinct nucleotide sequences in the sample also encode this CDR3. The V and J genes are TRBV7-8 and TRBJ2-7, with TRBD2 matching over 13 bases. The germline CDR1 and CDR2 sequences are SGHVS and FQNEAQ. V lost 2 bases to trimming and J lost 3 bases; unmatched junction nucleotides: 1. This CDR3 contains 15 residues. The CDR3 region has the DNA TGTGCCAGCAGCTTAAGGACTAGCGGGAGCTACGAGCAGTACTTC. Its protein product is CASSLRTSGSYEQYF. The complete variable domain, with remaining parts taken from reference TRBV7-8 and TRBJ2-7, reads GAGVSQSPRYKVAKRGQDVALRCDPISGHVSLFWYQQALGQGPEFLTYFQNEAQLDKSGLPSDRFFAERPEGSVSTLKIQRTQQEDSAVYLCASSLRTSGSYEQYFGPGTRLTVT.

In this sample, this clone turned up a few times. The V gene is TRBV10-3, the J gene TRBJ1-2, with D tentatively TRBD1 (6 bases). The V and J ends lost 10 bases and 5 bases respectively, with 11 bases between them. The CDR3 runs to 11 residues. Germline assignment: CDR1 ENHRY and CDR2 SYGVKD. In nucleotides, the CDR3 is TGTGCCACTAGACAGGAGTATGGCTACACCTTC. As protein: CATRQEYGYTF.

This clone showed up just a few times. This chain joins TRBV6-5 and TRBJ2-7; 10 bases fit TRBD2. Losses at the gene ends were 8 bases for V and 0 bases for J; bases not matched to a gene: 7. From germline, CDR1 is MNHEY and CDR2 SVGAGI. The CDR3 runs 15 residues. Written as DNA, the CDR3 is TGTGCCAGCTGTCGGGCTAGCGGGAGCTCCTACGAGCAGTACTTC. Residues: CASCRASGSSYEQYF.

V and J are TRBV2 and TRBJ1-1; maybe TRBD1 (6 bases). CDR1 is SNHLY, CDR2 FYNNEI, per germline. V was cut by 6 bases and J by 0 bases, with 11 bases left in between. The length of the CDR3 is 14 residues. The DNA for the CDR3 is TGTGCCAGCAGGGACAGAGCTATGAACACTGAAGCTTTCTTT. Translated: CASRDRAMNTEAFF.

This clone was counted a few times. One end of the junction does not line up with germline, which may come from a read error. This chain joins TRBV28 and TRBJ1-1; a possible D gene is TRBD1 (5 bases). There are 13 residues in the CDR3. Germline-derived CDR1 and CDR2 are MDHEN and SYDVKM. In nucleotides, the CDR3 is TGTGCCAGCAGTGGGGGAGGGAACCCTGAAGCTTTCTTT. Its protein is CASSGGGNPEAFF.

This clone was counted only a few times. This chain links TRBV28 with TRBJ2-1, with D possibly TRBD2 on 6 matching bases. From germline, CDR1 is MDHEN and CDR2 SYDVKM. V dropped 4 bases and J dropped 2 bases, with 12 bases sitting between them. This CDR3 region has 15 residues. The CDR3 region is CASSSPTRTYNEQFF. In DNA, the CDR3 is TGTGCCAGCAGTTCTCCGACTAGAACCTACAATGAGCAGTTCTTC.

J is TRBJ2-1 and V is TRBV29-1, with a possible D match to TRBD2 (5 bases). V was cut by 0 bases and J by 3 bases, with 15 bases left in between. The CDR3 is made up of 16 amino acids. Germline CDR1 reads SQVTM; CDR2 reads ANQGSEA. The CDR3 protein is CSVEDSAEGHYNEQFF. CDR3 DNA sequence: TGCAGCGTTGAAGATTCAGCAGAGGGCCACTACAATGAGCAGTTCTTC.

In this sample, this clone turned up a few times. The chain joins TRBV11-2 to TRBJ2-1, with a possible D match to TRBD2 (6 bases). Germline CDR1 and CDR2: SGHAT and FQNNGV. Trimming removed 4 bases at V and 0 bases at J, with 10 bases between. This CDR3 comprises 15 residues. The CDR3 bases are TGTGCCAGCAGCTCCCTCGGGAGCTCCTACAATGAGCAGTTCTTC. Protein sequence: CASSSLGSSYNEQFF.

The V gene is TRBV30, the J gene TRBJ2-2; possibly TRBD2 for D (6 bases). Trimming shortened V by 0 bases and J by 6 bases, and 14 bases separated the two germline ends. The germline V gene encodes CDR1 GTSNPN and CDR2 SVGIG (reference sequence). This CDR3 is built from 15 residues. The CDR3: CAWSVPGVGAGELFF. CDR3 nucleotide sequence: TGTGCCTGGAGTGTGCCGGGGGTTGGGGCCGGGGAGCTGTTTTTT.

This clone was seen a few times. This chain links TRBV7-8 with TRBJ2-1; D might be TRBD2 (6 bases). This CDR3 has 13 amino acids. Germline V CDR1 and CDR2: SGHVS, FQNEAQ. Trimming left V 7 bases short and J 0 bases short, with 7 bases between. In DNA form, the CDR3 reads TGTGCCAGCATGGGGGGCTCCTACAATGAGCAGTTCTTC. It translates to CASMGGSYNEQFF.

The chain links TRBV30 to TRBJ2-3, with TRBD1 identical over 7 bases. With V trimmed by 4 bases and J by 0 bases, 7 bases remained unmatched. CDR3 length equals 15 residues. CDR1 and CDR2 from the germline V gene are GTSNPN and SVGIG (reference sequence). The CDR3 loop reads CAWTPTGASTDTQYF. CDR3 coding DNA: TGTGCCTGGACACCAACAGGGGCTAGCACAGATACGCAGTATTTT.

This clone appeared a few times. The rearrangement uses TRBV7-2 and TRBJ2-1; D is possibly TRBD2 (6 bases). The germline gives CDR1 SGHTA, CDR2 FQGNSA. The CDR3 length is 13 residues. Trimming left V 4 bases short and J 12 bases short, with 16 bases between. In nucleotides, the CDR3 is TGTGCCAGCAGCTCCGTTACGGGAGTCGTGCAGTTCTTC. It encodes CASSSVTGVVQFF.

J is TRBJ1-2 and V is TRBV5-4; 7 nucleotides line up with TRBD1. V trimming: 3 bases; J trimming: 8 bases; junction bases outside the gene matches: 7. The CDR3 spans 13 residues. In germline, CDR1 is SGHNT, CDR2 YYREEE (reference sequence). CDR3 DNA sequence: TGTGCCAGCAGCTGGGACAGAGCTAACGGCTACACCTTC. It codes for CASSWDRANGYTF.